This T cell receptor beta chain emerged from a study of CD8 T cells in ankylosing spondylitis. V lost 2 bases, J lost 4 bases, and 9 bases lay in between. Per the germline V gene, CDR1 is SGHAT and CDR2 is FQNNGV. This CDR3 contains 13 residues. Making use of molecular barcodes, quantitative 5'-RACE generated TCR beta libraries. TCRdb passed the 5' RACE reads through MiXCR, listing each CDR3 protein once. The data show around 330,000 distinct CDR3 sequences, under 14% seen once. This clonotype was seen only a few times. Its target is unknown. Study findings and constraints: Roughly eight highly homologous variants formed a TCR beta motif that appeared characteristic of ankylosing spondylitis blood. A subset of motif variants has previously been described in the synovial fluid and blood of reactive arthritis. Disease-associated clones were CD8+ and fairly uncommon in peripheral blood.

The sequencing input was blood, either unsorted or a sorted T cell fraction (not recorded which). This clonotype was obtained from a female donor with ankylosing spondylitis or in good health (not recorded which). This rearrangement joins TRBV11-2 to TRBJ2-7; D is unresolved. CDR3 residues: CASSLSRRYEQYF. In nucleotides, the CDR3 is TGTGCCAGCAGCTTATCAAGAAGGTACGAGCAGTACTTC.